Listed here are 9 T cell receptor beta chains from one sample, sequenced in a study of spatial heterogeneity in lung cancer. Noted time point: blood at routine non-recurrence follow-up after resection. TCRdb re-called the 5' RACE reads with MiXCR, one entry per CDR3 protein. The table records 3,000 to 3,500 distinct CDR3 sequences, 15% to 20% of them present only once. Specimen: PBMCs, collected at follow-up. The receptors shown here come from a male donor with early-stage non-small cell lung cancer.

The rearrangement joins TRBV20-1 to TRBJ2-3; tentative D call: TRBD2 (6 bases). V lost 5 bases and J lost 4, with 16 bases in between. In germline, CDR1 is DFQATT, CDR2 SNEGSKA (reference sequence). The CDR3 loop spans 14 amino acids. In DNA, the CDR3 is TGCAGTGCTCAGACCCCAGGGAGGCCAGATACGCAGTATTTT. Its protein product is CSAQTPGRPDTQYF.

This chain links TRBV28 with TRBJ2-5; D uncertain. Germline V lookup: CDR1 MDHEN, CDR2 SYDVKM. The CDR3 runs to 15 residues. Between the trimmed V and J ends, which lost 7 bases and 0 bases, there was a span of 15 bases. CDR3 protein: CASISKHRYQETQYF. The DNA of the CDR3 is TGTGCCAGCATCTCAAAGCATAGGTACCAAGAGACCCAGTACTTC. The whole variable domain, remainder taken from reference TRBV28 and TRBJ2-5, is DVKVTQSSRYLVKRTGEKVFLECVQDMDHENMFWYRQDPGLGLRLIYFSYDVKMKEKGDIPEGYSVSREKKERFSLILESASTNQTSMYLCASISKHRYQETQYFGPGTRLLVL.

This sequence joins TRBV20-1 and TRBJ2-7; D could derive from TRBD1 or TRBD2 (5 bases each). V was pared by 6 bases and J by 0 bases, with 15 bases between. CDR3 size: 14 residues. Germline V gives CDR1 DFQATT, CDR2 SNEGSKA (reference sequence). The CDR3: CSATNPGASYEQYF. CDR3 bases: TGCAGTGCCACCAATCCCGGGGCCTCCTACGAGCAGTACTTC.

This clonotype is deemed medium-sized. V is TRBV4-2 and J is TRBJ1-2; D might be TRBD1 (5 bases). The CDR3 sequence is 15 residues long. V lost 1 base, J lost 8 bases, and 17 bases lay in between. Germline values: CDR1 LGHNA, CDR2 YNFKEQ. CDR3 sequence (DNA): TGTGCCAGCAGCCAAGGGACAAATCCACGGGGAGGCTACACCTTC. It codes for CASSQGTNPRGGYTF.

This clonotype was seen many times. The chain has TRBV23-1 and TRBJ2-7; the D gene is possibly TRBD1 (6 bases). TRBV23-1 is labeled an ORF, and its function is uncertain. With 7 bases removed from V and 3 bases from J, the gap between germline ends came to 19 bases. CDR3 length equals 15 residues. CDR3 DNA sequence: TGCGCCAGCATCCCCTCTCCGGGACAAAACTACGAGCAGTACGTC. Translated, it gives CASIPSPGQNYEQYV.

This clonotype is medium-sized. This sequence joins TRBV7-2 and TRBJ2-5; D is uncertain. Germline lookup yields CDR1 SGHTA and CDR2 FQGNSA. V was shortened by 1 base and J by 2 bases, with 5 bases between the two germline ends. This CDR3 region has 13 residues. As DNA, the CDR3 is TGTGCCAGCAGCTTAGGAGCACAAGAGACCCAGTACTTC. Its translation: CASSLGAQETQYF. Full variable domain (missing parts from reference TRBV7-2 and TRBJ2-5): GAGVSQSPSNKVTEKGKDVELRCDPISGHTALYWYRQSLGQGLEFLIYFQGNSAPDKSGLPSDRFSAERTGGSVSTLTIQRTQQEDSAVYLCASSLGAQETQYFGPGTRLLVL.

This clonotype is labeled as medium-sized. The CDR3 spells CASSLAGNLYGYTF. The CDR3 coding sequence is TGTGCCAGCAGCTTAGCTGGGAATCTCTATGGCTACACCTTC. V gene TRBV7-9 combines with J gene TRBJ1-2; no clear D. V lost 0 bases and J lost 4, with 9 bases in between. From germline, CDR1 is SEHNR and CDR2 FQNEAQ (reference sequence). The CDR3 extends over 14 amino acids.

The chain's CDR3 is CSLDRGICNQPQHF. CDR3 DNA: TGCAGCCTGGACAGGGGGATTTGCAATCAGCCCCAGCATTTT. The chain joins TRBV29-1 to TRBJ1-5, with TRBD1 identical over 10 bases. The V and J ends lost 8 bases and 2 bases, in that order; junction bases with no gene match: 6. The CDR3 runs to 14 residues. Germline V CDR1 and CDR2: SQVTM, ANQGSEA.

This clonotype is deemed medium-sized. The CDR3 nucleotides are TGTGCCAGCAGTTTCGGAAGGGGGATTAATCAGCCCCAGCATTTT. It yields the protein CASSFGRGINQPQHF. V gene TRBV28 combines with J gene TRBJ1-5; D is perhaps TRBD1 (6 bases). In germline, CDR1 is MDHEN, CDR2 SYDVKM. The V and J ends lost 3 bases and 4 bases respectively, with 13 bases between them. This CDR3 has 15 residues. Combining the CDR3 with reference TRBV28 and TRBJ1-5 gives the whole variable domain DVKVTQSSRYLVKRTGEKVFLECVQDMDHENMFWYRQDPGLGLRLIYFSYDVKMKEKGDIPEGYSVSREKKERFSLILESASTNQTSMYLCASSFGRGINQPQHFGDGTRLSIL.